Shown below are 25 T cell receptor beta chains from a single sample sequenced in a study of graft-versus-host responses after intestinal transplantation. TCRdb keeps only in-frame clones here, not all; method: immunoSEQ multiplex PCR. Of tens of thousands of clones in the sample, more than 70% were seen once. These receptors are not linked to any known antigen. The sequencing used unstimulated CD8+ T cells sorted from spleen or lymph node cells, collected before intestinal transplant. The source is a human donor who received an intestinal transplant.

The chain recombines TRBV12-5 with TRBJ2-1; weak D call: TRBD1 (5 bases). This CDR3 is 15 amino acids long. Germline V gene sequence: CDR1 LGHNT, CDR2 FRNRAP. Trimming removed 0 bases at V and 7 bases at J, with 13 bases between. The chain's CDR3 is CASGLVARGLNEQFF. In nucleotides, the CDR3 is TGTGCTAGTGGTTTGGTGGCTAGGGGATTGAATGAGCAGTTCTTC.

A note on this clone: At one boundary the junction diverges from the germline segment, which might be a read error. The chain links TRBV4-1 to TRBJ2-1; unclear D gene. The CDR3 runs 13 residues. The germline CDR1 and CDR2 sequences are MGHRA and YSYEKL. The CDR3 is CASSRPLTNGQFF. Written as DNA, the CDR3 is TGCGCCAGCAGCCGGCCCTTAACCAATGGGCAGTTCTTC.

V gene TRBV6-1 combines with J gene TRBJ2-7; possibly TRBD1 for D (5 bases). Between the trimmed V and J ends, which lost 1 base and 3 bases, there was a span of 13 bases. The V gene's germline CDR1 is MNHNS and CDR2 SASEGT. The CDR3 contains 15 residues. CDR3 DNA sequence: TGTGCCAGCAGTGAAGAGGGGTCTACCTTCTACGAGCAGTACTTC. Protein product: CASSEEGSTFYEQYF.

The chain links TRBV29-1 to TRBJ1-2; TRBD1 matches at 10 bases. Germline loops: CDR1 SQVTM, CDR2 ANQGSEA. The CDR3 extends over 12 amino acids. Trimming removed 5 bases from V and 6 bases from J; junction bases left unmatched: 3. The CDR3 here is CSVSTGGDGYTF. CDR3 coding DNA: TGCAGCGTTTCGACAGGGGGCGATGGCTACACCTTC.

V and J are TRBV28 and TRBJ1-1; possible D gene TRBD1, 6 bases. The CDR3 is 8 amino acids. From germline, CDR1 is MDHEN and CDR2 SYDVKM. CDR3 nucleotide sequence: TGTGCAGTAGGGGGAGCTTTCTTT. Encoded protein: CAVGGAFF.

CDR3 region: CASSPLSGANVLTF. The CDR3 DNA is TGTGCCAGCAGCCCTCTCTCTGGGGCCAACGTCCTGACTTTC. The chain is built from TRBV9 and TRBJ2-6; D unresolved. The CDR3 is 14 residues long. Per the germline V gene, CDR1 is SGDLS and CDR2 is YYNGEE. V lost 4 bases to trimming and J lost 0 bases, with 5 bases between them.

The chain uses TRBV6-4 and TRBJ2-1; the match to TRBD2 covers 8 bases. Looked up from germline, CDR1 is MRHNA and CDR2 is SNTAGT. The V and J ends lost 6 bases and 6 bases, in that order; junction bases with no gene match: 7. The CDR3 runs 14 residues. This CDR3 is CASSRLATVNEQFF. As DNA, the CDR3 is TGTGCCAGCAGCAGACTAGCGACGGTCAATGAGCAGTTCTTC.

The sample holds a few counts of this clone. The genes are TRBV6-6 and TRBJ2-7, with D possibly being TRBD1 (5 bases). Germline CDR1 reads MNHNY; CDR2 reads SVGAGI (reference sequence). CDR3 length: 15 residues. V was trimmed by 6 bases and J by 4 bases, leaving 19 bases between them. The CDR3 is CASSPKGLDHYEQYF. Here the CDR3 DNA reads TGTGCCAGCAGCCCCAAGGGGCTAGACCATTACGAGCAGTACTTC.

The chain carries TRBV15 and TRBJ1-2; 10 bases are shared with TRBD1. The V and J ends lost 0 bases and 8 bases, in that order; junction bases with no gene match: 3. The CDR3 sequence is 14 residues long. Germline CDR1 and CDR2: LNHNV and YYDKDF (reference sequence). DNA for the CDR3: TGTGCCACCAGCAGAGATGAGACAGGGGGCGGCTACACCTTC. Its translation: CATSRDETGGGYTF.

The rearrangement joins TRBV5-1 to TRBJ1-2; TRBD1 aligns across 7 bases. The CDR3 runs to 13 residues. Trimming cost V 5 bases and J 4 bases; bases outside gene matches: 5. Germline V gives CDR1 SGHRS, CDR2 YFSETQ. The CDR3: CASRYRDSYGYTF. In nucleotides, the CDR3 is TGCGCCAGCAGATACCGGGACAGCTATGGCTACACCTTC.

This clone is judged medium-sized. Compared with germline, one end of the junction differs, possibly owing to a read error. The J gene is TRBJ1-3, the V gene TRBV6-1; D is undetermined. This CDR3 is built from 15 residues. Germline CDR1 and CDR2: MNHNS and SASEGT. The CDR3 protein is CASSETPGSGSTIYF. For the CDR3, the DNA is TGTGCCAGCAGTGAAACCCCGGGATCCGGAAGCACCATATATTTT.

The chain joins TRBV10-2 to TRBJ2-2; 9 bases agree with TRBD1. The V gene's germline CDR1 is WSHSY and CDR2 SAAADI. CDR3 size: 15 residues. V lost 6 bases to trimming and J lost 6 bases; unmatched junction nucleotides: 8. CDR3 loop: CASRGTGTGAGELFF. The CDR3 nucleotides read TGCGCCAGCAGGGGGACAGGGACGGGCGCCGGGGAGCTGTTTTTT.

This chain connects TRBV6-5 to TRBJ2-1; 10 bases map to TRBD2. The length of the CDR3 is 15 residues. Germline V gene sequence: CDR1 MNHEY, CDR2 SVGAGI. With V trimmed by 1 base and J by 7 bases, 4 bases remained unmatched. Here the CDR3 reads CASSYWLAGANEQFF. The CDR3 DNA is TGTGCCAGCAGTTACTGGCTAGCGGGAGCTAATGAGCAGTTCTTC.

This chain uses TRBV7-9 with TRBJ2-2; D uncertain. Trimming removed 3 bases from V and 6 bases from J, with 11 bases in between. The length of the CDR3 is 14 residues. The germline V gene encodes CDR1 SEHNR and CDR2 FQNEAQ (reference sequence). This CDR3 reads CASSFPGSAGELFF. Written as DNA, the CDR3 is TGTGCCAGCAGCTTCCCCGGGTCGGCCGGGGAGCTGTTTTTT.

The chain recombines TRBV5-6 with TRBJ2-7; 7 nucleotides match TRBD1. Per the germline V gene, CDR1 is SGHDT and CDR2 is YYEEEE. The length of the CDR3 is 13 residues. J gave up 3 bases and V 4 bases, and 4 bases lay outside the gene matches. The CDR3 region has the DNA TGTGCCAGCAGCCCCGGGACAGTCTACGAGCAGTACTTC. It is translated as CASSPGTVYEQYF.

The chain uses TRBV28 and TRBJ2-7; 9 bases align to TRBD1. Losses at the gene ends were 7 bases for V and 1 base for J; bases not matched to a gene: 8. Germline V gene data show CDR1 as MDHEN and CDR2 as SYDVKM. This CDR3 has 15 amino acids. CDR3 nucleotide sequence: TGTGCCAGCACTTTTGGGACAGGGCCTTCCTACGAGCAGTACTTC. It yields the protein CASTFGTGPSYEQYF.

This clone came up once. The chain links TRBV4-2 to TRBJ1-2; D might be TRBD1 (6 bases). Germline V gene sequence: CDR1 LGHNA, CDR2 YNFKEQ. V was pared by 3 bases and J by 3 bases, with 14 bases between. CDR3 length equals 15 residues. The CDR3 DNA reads TGTGCCAGCAGCCAGACTGGACAGCTTGACTATGGCTACACCTTC. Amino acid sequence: CASSQTGQLDYGYTF.

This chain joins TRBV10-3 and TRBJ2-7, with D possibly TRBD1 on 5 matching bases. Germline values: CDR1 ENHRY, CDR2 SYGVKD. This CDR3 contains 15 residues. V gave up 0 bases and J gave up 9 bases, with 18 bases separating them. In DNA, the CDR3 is TGTGCCATCAGTGAGTCGGGCAGGGATACTACGGGGCAGTACTTC. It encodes CAISESGRDTTGQYF.

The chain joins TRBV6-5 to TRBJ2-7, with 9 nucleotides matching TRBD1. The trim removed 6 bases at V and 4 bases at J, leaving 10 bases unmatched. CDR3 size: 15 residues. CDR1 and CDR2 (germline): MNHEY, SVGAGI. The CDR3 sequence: CASSSGTGKNYEQYF. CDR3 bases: TGTGCCAGCAGCTCCGGGACAGGGAAAAATTACGAGCAGTACTTC.

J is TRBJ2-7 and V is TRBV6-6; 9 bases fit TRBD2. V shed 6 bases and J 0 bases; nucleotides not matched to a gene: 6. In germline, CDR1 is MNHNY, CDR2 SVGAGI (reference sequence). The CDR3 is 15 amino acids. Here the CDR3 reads CASSFSGGVSYEQYF. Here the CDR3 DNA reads TGTGCCAGCAGCTTTAGCGGGGGAGTCTCCTACGAGCAGTACTTC.

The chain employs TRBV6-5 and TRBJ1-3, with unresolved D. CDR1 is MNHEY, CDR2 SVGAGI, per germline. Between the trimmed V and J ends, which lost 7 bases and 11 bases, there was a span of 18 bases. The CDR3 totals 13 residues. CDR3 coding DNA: TGTGCCAGCACCCCCGGGAGGGTGGTCGCCATATATTTT. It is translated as CASTPGRVVAIYF.

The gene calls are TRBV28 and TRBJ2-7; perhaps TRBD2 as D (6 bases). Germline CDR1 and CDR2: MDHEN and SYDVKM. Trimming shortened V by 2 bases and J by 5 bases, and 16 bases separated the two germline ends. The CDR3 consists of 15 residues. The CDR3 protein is CASSLGVEERDEQYF. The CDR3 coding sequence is TGTGCCAGCAGTTTAGGGGTTGAGGAGCGGGACGAGCAGTACTTC.

The CDR3 bases are TGTGCCAGCCTCACCTTTCGGGTAAACTACGAGCAGTACTTC. Translated: CASLTFRVNYEQYF. The J gene is TRBJ2-7, the V gene TRBV2, with unresolved D. V lost 8 bases, J lost 3 bases, and 17 bases lay in between. The CDR3 loop spans 14 amino acids. Germline V lookup: CDR1 SNHLY, CDR2 FYNNEI.

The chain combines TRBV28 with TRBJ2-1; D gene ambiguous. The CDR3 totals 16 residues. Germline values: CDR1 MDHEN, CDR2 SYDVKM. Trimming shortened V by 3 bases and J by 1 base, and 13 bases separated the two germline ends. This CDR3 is CASSFGMPWSYNEQFF. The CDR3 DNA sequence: TGTGCCAGCAGTTTCGGTATGCCGTGGTCCTACAATGAGCAGTTCTTC.

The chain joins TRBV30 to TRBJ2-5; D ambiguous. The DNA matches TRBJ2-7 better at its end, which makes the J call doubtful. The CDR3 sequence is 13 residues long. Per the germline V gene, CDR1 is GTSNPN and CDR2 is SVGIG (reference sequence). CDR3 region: CAWSVASNYEQYF. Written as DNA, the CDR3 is TGTGCCTGGAGTGTAGCCAGTAACTACGAGCAGTACTTC.